This T cell receptor beta chain was recorded in a study of CD4+ T cells in melanoma (dated by TCRdb to 2022 to 2024). About the full investigation: The study examined neoantigen-specific CD4+ T cells in human melanoma.

Library method: the immunoSEQ multiplex PCR assay. Sourced from immuneACCESS, this table was stored by TCRdb with only in-frame sequences that have V and J called. A share of the clones is absent; for the studies checked, an unresolved V gene accounts for under half, and the remainder has no known explanation. The sample has over 100,000 clones on record, around 92% of them singletons. In total, the top ten clones hold 3.3% of the sample. Patients with melanoma were used as donors. Overall study outcomes, separate from this receptor: The report described a correlation between neoantigen-specific CD4+ T cells and the function of CD8+ T cells, macrophages and B cells. Diverse differentiation states were reported to be shown by neoantigen-specific CD4+ T cells in melanoma.

This clone was counted a few times. Its antigen specificity is not known. It has no much larger one-base neighbor in the sample; base qualities were not kept. CDR1 is given as SGHVS and CDR2 as FQNEAQ, both from the germline V gene. Including cysteine and phenylalanine, the CDR3 has 16 amino acids. The DNA shown is the 48-base CDR3, in frame from base 1. V is cut by 5 bases and J by 1 base, and the space between the germline ends is 14 bases. Sequencing was performed on peripheral blood. The receptor's source is a human donor with melanoma. The chain is encoded by TRBV7-8 joined to TRBJ2-2; the D gene could be either TRBD1 or TRBD2, each agreeing at 5 bases. The CDR3 protein: CASSPRYGGNTGELFF. The nucleotide sequence reads as follows: TGTGCCAGCAGCCCTCGATATGGGGGGAACACCGGGGAGCTGTTTTTT.